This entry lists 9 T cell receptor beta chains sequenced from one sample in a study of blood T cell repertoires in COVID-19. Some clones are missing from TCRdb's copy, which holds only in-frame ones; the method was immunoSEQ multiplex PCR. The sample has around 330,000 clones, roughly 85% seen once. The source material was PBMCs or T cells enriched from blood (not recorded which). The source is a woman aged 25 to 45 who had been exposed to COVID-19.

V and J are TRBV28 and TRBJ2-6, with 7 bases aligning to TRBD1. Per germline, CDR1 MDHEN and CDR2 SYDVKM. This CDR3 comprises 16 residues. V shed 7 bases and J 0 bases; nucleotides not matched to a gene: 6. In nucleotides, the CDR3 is TGTGCCAGCACCAGGACAGGAAGCTCTGGGGCCAACGTCCTGACTTTC. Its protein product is CASTRTGSSGANVLTF.

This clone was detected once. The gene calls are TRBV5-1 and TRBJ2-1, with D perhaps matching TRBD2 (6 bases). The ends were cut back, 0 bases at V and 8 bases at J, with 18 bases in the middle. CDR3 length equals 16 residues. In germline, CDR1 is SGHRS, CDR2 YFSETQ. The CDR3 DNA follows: TGCGCCAGCAGCTTGGTGCGGGACCCATTTATGGATGAGCAGTTCTTC. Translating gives CASSLVRDPFMDEQFF.

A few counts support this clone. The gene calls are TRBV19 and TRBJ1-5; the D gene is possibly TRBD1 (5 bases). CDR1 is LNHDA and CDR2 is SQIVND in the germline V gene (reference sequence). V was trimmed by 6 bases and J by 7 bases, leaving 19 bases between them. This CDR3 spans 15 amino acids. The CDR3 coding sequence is TGTGCCAGTAGCCCCGACGGGGGGTTCGGACAGCCCCAGCATTTT. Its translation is CASSPDGGFGQPQHF.

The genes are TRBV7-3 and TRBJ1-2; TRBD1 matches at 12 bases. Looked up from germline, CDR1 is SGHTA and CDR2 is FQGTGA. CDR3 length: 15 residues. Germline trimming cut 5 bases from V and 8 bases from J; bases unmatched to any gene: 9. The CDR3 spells CASSPTGQGAYGYTF. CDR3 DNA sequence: TGTGCCAGCAGCCCCACGGGACAGGGGGCTTACGGCTACACCTTC.

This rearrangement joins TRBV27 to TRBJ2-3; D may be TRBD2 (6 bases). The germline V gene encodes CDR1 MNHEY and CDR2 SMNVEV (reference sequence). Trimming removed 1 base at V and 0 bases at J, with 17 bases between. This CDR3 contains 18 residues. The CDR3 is CASSLLAGITPSTDTQYF. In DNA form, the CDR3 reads TGTGCCAGCAGTTTATTGGCGGGGATCACTCCTAGCACAGATACGCAGTATTTT.

This CDR3 is CASSSGQGVEAFF. CDR3 DNA sequence: TGTGCCAGCAGCTCGGGACAGGGGGTAGAAGCTTTCTTT. The J gene is TRBJ1-1, the V gene TRBV5-6; TRBD1 agrees at 11 bases. The CDR3 is 13 residues long. The germline V gene encodes CDR1 SGHDT and CDR2 YYEEEE. The junction had 3 bases not matched to a gene; V was cut back by 3 bases and J by 8 bases.

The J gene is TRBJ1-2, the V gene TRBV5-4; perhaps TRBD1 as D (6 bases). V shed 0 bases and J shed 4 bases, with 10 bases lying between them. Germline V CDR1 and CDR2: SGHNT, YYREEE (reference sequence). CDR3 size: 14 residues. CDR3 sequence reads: CASSLDPTGYGYTF. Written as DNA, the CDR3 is TGTGCCAGCAGCTTGGACCCGACAGGCTATGGCTACACCTTC.

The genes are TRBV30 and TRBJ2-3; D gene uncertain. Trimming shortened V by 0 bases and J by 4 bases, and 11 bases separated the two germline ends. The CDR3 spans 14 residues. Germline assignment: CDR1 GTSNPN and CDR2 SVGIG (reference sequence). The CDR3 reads CAWSVSVIADTQYF. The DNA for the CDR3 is TGTGCCTGGAGTGTATCAGTTATCGCAGATACGCAGTATTTT.

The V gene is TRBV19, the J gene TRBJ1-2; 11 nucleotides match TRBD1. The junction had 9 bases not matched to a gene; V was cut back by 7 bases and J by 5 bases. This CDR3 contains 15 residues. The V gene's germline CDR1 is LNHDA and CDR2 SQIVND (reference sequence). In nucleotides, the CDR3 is TGTGCCAGTAAACTACCGGGACAGGGGGAATATGGCTACACCTTC. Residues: CASKLPGQGEYGYTF.